A single sample is the source of the 21 T cell receptor beta chains below, sequenced in a study of cytomegalovirus exposure and HLA in healthy donors (dated by TCRdb to the late 2010s). Libraries were made using the immunoSEQ multiplex PCR assay. TCRdb holds this immuneACCESS table with in-frame rearrangements only. Some clones are missing; in checked studies, unresolved V genes explain under half, and the rest has no known cause. The sample profile shows under 400,000 clones; roughly 90% of them were found once. The ten largest clonotypes hold over 0.9% of the sample. The sequenced sample was PBMCs. The origin of the receptors is a man between 25 and 39 years old in good health and CMV-seronegative.

The V gene is TRBV28, the J gene TRBJ2-7, with TRBD2 matching 11 bases. Germline lookup yields CDR1 MDHEN and CDR2 SYDVKM. This CDR3 is 15 amino acids long. V was clipped by 5 bases and J by 3 bases; unmatched bases: 6. The CDR3 sequence: CASSASSGGYYEQYF. CDR3 DNA: TGTGCCAGCAGTGCCTCTAGCGGGGGGTACTACGAGCAGTACTTC.

This clone has just a few counts. The J gene is TRBJ2-7, the V gene TRBV27; TRBD1 might be the D (6 bases). Germline lookup yields CDR1 MNHEY and CDR2 SMNVEV (reference sequence). The CDR3 runs to 14 residues. Trimming took 6 bases from V and 6 from J, leaving 18 bases between them. For the CDR3, the DNA is TGTGCCAGCAGATCCCCACAGGGTAGTGGCGAGCAGTACTTC. Translated: CASRSPQGSGEQYF.

This clone showed up just once. The V gene is TRBV19, the J gene TRBJ2-1; TRBD1 agrees at 8 bases. Looked up from germline, CDR1 is LNHDA and CDR2 is SQIVND (reference sequence). CDR3 size: 15 residues. The trim removed 4 bases at V and 0 bases at J, leaving 2 bases unmatched. The CDR3 region is CASSSQGASYNEQFF. The CDR3 coding sequence is TGTGCCAGTAGTAGTCAGGGGGCCTCCTACAATGAGCAGTTCTTC.

The rearrangement links TRBV4-3 to TRBJ2-3; 13 bases line up with TRBD2. This CDR3 contains 19 residues. Germline CDR1 reads LGHNA; CDR2 reads YSLEER. The V and J ends lost 1 base and 1 base, in that order; junction bases with no gene match: 8. The CDR3 DNA reads TGCGCCAGCAGCCAAGCACCAACTAGCGGGGGGGCGGGCACAGATACGCAGTATTTT. It translates to CASSQAPTSGGAGTDTQYF.

This chain uses TRBV4-1 with TRBJ1-3; no definite D call. Germline V lookup: CDR1 MGHRA, CDR2 YSYEKL. The CDR3 is 19 amino acids. Trimming left V 1 base short and J 0 bases short, with 19 bases between. This CDR3 is CASSQGGVGEGSSGNTIYF. DNA for the CDR3: TGCGCCAGCAGCCAAGGCGGGGTGGGCGAAGGGAGCTCTGGAAACACCATATATTTT.

This clone was seen only a few times. This chain uses TRBV2 with TRBJ1-5; D not certain. V gave up 9 bases and J gave up 1 base, with 13 bases separating them. There are 14 residues in the CDR3. The germline V gene has CDR1 SNHLY and CDR2 FYNNEI. For the CDR3, the DNA is TGTGCCAGTCAGGAAGTATCGAGCAATCAGCCCCAGCATTTT. It encodes CASQEVSSNQPQHF.

V usage is TRBV6-1 and J usage is TRBJ1-6; D unresolved. Trimming took 4 bases from V and 1 from J, leaving 11 bases between them. Germline CDR1 reads MNHNS; CDR2 reads SASEGT. The length of the CDR3 is 16 residues. In DNA form, the CDR3 reads TGTGCCAGCAGTGCGCAGCAGGTATCCTATAATTCACCCCTCCACTTT. It specifies CASSAQQVSYNSPLHF.

The genes are TRBV6-5 and TRBJ2-4, with D perhaps TRBD1 (6 bases). V gave up 2 bases and J gave up 6 bases, with 14 bases separating them. The V gene's germline CDR1 is MNHEY and CDR2 SVGAGI. The length of the CDR3 is 15 residues. CDR3 amino acids: CASSYGQGLRNIQYF. The DNA of the CDR3 is TGTGCCAGCAGTTACGGTCAGGGGCTCAGAAACATTCAGTACTTC.

The V gene is TRBV7-9, the J gene TRBJ1-2; D is unclear. The CDR3 totals 13 residues. Germline CDR1 reads SEHNR; CDR2 reads FQNEAQ (reference sequence). Trimming took 1 base from V and 2 from J, leaving 5 bases between them. The CDR3 nucleotides are TGTGCCAGCAGCTTAGGGGAGAACTATGGCTACACCTTC. The encoded protein is CASSLGENYGYTF. Drawing the rest from reference TRBV7-9 and TRBJ1-2, the complete variable domain is DTGVSQNPRHKITKRGQNVTFRCDPISEHNRLYWYRQTLGQGPEFLTYFQNEAQLEKSRLLSDRFSAERPKGSFSTLEIQRTEQGDSAMYLCASSLGENYGYTFGSGTRLTVV.

The count of this clone is one. The same CDR3 also results from other DNA sequences found in this sample. The V gene is TRBV19, the J gene TRBJ2-7; 7 bases align to TRBD1. The CDR3 extends over 13 amino acids. Germline V lookup: CDR1 LNHDA, CDR2 SQIVND (reference sequence). Unmatched junction bases numbered 3, after V lost 6 bases and J lost 1 base. DNA of the CDR3: TGTGCCAGTAGCCGGGGACAGTCCTACGAGCAGTACTTC. Residues: CASSRGQSYEQYF.

The gene calls are TRBV5-4 and TRBJ2-7, with 7 bases matching TRBD1. This CDR3 comprises 14 residues. Trimming cost V 4 bases and J 4 bases; bases outside gene matches: 8. CDR1 SGHNT and CDR2 YYREEE come from the germline V gene (reference sequence). CDR3 residues: CASSPRTGQYEQYF. In DNA, the CDR3 is TGTGCCAGCAGCCCTAGGACAGGCCAGTACGAGCAGTACTTC.

V gene TRBV7-9 combines with J gene TRBJ1-5; TRBD1 might be the D (5 bases). The V end was cut by 10 bases, the J end by 5 bases, with 15 bases between. The CDR3 spans 13 residues. Germline CDR1 reads SEHNR; CDR2 reads FQNEAQ (reference sequence). The DNA for the CDR3 is TGTGCCACCCCTAGGGGCAGAGATCAGCCCCAGCATTTT. It encodes CATPRGRDQPQHF.

V usage is TRBV27 and J usage is TRBJ1-5; D uncertain. In germline, CDR1 is MNHEY, CDR2 SMNVEV (reference sequence). V was clipped by 1 base and J by 3 bases, with 13 bases between them. The CDR3 is 16 residues long. The CDR3 spells CASSLFFEVPNQPQHF. Written as DNA, the CDR3 is TGTGCCAGCAGTTTATTTTTCGAGGTCCCCAATCAGCCCCAGCATTTT.

V gene TRBV7-9 combines with J gene TRBJ1-2, with TRBD1 matching 12 bases. V dropped 4 bases and J dropped 0; count of bases not matched to a gene: 9. Germline assignment: CDR1 SEHNR and CDR2 FQNEAQ (reference sequence). The CDR3 extends over 18 amino acids. The CDR3 sequence is CASSWNSGQGAPNYGYTF. CDR3 nucleotide sequence: TGTGCCAGCAGCTGGAATTCGGGACAGGGGGCTCCTAACTATGGCTACACCTTC.

The sample holds one count of this clone. The chain has TRBV11-1 and TRBJ2-7, with 8 bases identical to TRBD2. Trimming took 1 base from V and 2 from J; bases not matched to a gene: 4. Per the germline V gene, CDR1 is SGHAT and CDR2 is FQDESV (reference sequence). The CDR3 runs to 15 residues. Here the CDR3 reads CASSLGRGGTYEQYF. DNA for the CDR3: TGTGCCAGCAGCTTAGGTCGGGGGGGTACCTACGAGCAGTACTTC.

The gene calls are TRBV7-2 and TRBJ2-2; D is unclear. Germline CDR1 and CDR2: SGHTA and FQGNSA. Trimming took 0 bases from V and 0 from J, leaving 8 bases between them. The CDR3 runs 16 residues. CDR3 sequence: CASSLARRANTGELFF. The CDR3 coding sequence is TGTGCCAGCAGCTTAGCGAGGCGTGCGAACACCGGGGAGCTGTTTTTT.

The genes are TRBV5-1 and TRBJ2-7, with D perhaps TRBD2 (5 bases). Trimming took 0 bases from V and 4 from J, leaving 5 bases between them. Germline CDR1 SGHRS, CDR2 YFSETQ. CDR3 size: 12 residues. CDR3 in DNA: TGCGCCAGCAGCTTGGGGACTTACGAGCAGTACTTC. Protein sequence: CASSLGTYEQYF.

V usage is TRBV7-8 and J usage is TRBJ2-1, with D unresolved. Between the trimmed V and J ends, which lost 2 bases and 13 bases, there was a span of 6 bases. This CDR3 comprises 10 residues. Germline assignment: CDR1 SGHVS and CDR2 FQNEAQ. CDR3 sequence: CASSLRVQFF. CDR3 DNA: TGTGCCAGCAGCTTACGGGTACAGTTCTTC. Using reference TRBV7-8 and TRBJ2-1 for the parts outside the CDR3, the full variable domain is GAGVSQSPRYKVAKRGQDVALRCDPISGHVSLFWYQQALGQGPEFLTYFQNEAQLDKSGLPSDRFFAERPEGSVSTLKIQRTQQEDSAVYLCASSLRVQFFGPGTRLTVL.

V usage is TRBV5-6 and J usage is TRBJ1-3; no definite D call. The germline V gene has CDR1 SGHDT and CDR2 YYEEEE. Trimming took 0 bases from V and 4 from J, leaving 8 bases between them. The CDR3 extends over 14 amino acids. The CDR3 nucleotides read TGTGCCAGCAGCTTGGAGCTTGCCGGAAACACCATATATTTT. As protein: CASSLELAGNTIYF.

The chain links TRBV5-6 to TRBJ1-2, with D possibly matching TRBD1 (5 bases). V was clipped by 10 bases and J by 4 bases, with 20 bases between them. Germline V gene lookup returns CDR1 SGHDT and CDR2 YYEEEE. The CDR3 covers 14 residues. Written as DNA, the CDR3 is TGTGCCTCCCGGAGAAGGGGATTCTTCTATGGCTACACCTTC. Amino acids: CASRRRGFFYGYTF.

This rearrangement joins TRBV18 to TRBJ1-1; possible D gene TRBD1, 6 bases. The CDR3 length is 14 residues. The ends were cut back, 8 bases at V and 2 bases at J, with 15 bases in the middle. Germline loops: CDR1 KGHSH, CDR2 LQKENI. CDR3 nucleotide sequence: TGTGCCAGCAGACCTGGGGGCGGAAACACTGAAGCTTTCTTT. Translation gives CASRPGGGNTEAFF. The entire variable domain, with the rest obtained from reference TRBV18 and TRBJ1-1, is as follows: NAGVMQNPRHLVRRRGQEARLRCSPMKGHSHVYWYRQLPEEGLKFMVYLQKENIIDESGMPKERFSAEFPKEGPSILRIQQVVRGDSAAYFCASRPGGGNTEAFFGQGTRLTVV.